Listed below are T cell receptor beta chains from one sample, sequenced in a study of radiation and T cells in renal cell carcinoma. Sequenced by immunoSEQ multiplex PCR; TCRdb stores in-frame clones only, minus some. The sample lists 50,000 to 65,000 clones, 60% to 85% seen once, with roughly 6.8% in the top ten. The sample consisted of blood, taken from a patient whose treatment included radiotherapy and nephrectomy. Source of these receptors: a man in his sixties with renal cell carcinoma. The conserved cysteine and the conserved F or W are not part of the CDR3 here. A D gene is named only where the DNA matches it firmly. Clone size is not always given. Where it is, it says once, few, many or a class for expanded clones.

CDR3	D	V	size	J
SGLGLAGEASTDTQY	TRBD2	TRBV29-1	once	TRBJ2-3
ASSPLDRAYGYT	TRBD1	TRBV18	.	TRBJ1-2
ASSQGSLNTIY	.	TRBV14	.	TRBJ1-3
AWSVFSGTYNEQF	.	TRBV30	.	TRBJ2-1
ATGSMEENTEAF	.	TRBV5-5	.	TRBJ1-1
ASSFVGLDTEAF	.	TRBV27	.	TRBJ1-1
AWSQGTGANVLT	.	TRBV30	.	TRBJ2-6
ASRGVGTDYTDTQY	TRBD1	TRBV27	.	TRBJ2-3
ASSLRFEETQY	.	TRBV7-6	.	TRBJ2-5
ASSSRPAGQGTDYEQY	TRBD1	TRBV11-2	.	TRBJ2-7
ASSLGPVRVQNTGELF	.	TRBV9	.	TRBJ2-2
ASSPARGLQETQY	TRBD1	TRBV18	.	TRBJ2-5
ASSPSGNYGYT	.	TRBV18	medium-sized	TRBJ1-2
ASSLERANEQF	.	TRBV11-2	.	TRBJ2-1
AWSVREGAF	.	TRBV30	.	TRBJ1-1
ASASASGELF	.	TRBV6-1	few	TRBJ2-2
ASSSTVGQAYGYT	TRBD1	TRBV4-3	once	TRBJ1-2
ASSLEPSARGTQY	.	TRBV27	.	TRBJ2-5
ASSVSNLPGNTIY	.	TRBV10-2	.	TRBJ1-3
ASSPPREPGHSPLH	.	TRBV28	.	TRBJ1-6
ARSPPDRDNTGELF	TRBD1	TRBV5-3	.	TRBJ2-2
ASSLLAGEPDEQF	TRBD2	TRBV5-1	.	TRBJ2-1
ASSFRAGQGARGYT	TRBD1	TRBV11-3	.	TRBJ1-2
ASSLGLAGVTNEQF	TRBD2	TRBV5-1	.	TRBJ2-1
ASSDPGPLGQETQY	.	TRBV10-1	.	TRBJ2-5
ASSFPLEGSTDTQY	.	TRBV5-1	.	TRBJ2-3
ASSLGLAGNPSYNEQF	TRBD2	TRBV11-1	.	TRBJ2-1
ASSFEEGGNTIY	.	TRBV7-6	few	TRBJ1-3
ASSATEIYGYT	.	TRBV5-6	.	TRBJ1-2
ASSGERDLNSPLH	.	TRBV2	.	TRBJ1-6
ASSLFSREKGQETQY	.	TRBV5-6	few	TRBJ2-5
ASSLKRLGNNEQF	.	TRBV27	once	TRBJ2-1
ASSALAGGQETQY	TRBD2	TRBV14	.	TRBJ2-5
ASSELNRGFNQPQH	TRBD1	TRBV6-1	once	TRBJ1-5
ASSFGPGNTIY	.	TRBV7-9	.	TRBJ1-3
ASRGPPDNYGYT	.	TRBV6-5	.	TRBJ1-2
SVESENTIY	.	TRBV29-1	.	TRBJ1-3
SAGDNEKLF	.	TRBV20-1	.	TRBJ1-4
ASSVGRVAGANVLT	.	TRBV9	.	TRBJ2-6
ASSSYRENTEAF	.	TRBV7-2	few	TRBJ1-1
ASSTYLNTEAF	.	TRBV27	.	TRBJ1-1
SVAGQGVYGYT	TRBD1	TRBV29-1	.	TRBJ1-2
ASSLGSNRLRGIQY	.	TRBV5-6	.	TRBJ2-4
ASSPQTGTGSYGYT	TRBD1	TRBV5-1	.	TRBJ1-2
ASSSLAGDYNEQF	TRBD2	TRBV11-2	.	TRBJ2-1
ASTDRASAGYT	TRBD1	TRBV6-5	.	TRBJ1-2
ASSVVRTGGTDTQY	.	TRBV9	.	TRBJ2-3
ASSDHPGPGNTIY	.	TRBV2	.	TRBJ1-3
ASSLGGGSYGYT	.	TRBV11-2	.	TRBJ1-2
ASSPFVDTEAF	.	TRBV7-2	.	TRBJ1-1
AGGSEGGGTDTQY	.	TRBV7-8	.	TRBJ2-3
ASNLASYNEQF	.	TRBV25-1	.	TRBJ2-1
ASSLIQVNTEAF	.	TRBV5-1	.	TRBJ1-1
ASRRGDTQY	.	TRBV9	.	TRBJ2-3
ASSFLRSPETTDTQY	.	TRBV27	.	TRBJ2-3
ASSITGQSNYGYT	.	TRBV19	.	TRBJ1-2
ASSPEGDYGYT	.	TRBV19	.	TRBJ1-2